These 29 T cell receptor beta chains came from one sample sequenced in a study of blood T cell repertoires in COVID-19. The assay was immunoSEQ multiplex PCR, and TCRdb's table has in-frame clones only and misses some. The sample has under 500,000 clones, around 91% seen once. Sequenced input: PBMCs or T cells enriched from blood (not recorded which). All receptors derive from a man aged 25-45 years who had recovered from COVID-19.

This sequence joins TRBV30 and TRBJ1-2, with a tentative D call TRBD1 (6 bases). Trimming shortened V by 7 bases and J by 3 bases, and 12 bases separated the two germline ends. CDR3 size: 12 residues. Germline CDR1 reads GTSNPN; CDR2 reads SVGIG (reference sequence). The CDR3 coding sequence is TGTGCCTTAACAGGGTATTACTATGGCTACACCTTC. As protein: CALTGYYYGYTF.

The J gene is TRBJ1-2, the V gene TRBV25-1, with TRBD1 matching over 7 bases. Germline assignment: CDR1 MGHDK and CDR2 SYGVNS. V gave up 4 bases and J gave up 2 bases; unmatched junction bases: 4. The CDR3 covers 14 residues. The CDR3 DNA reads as TGTGCCAGCAGTGCCCCGGGACAGAACTATGGCTACACCTTC. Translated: CASSAPGQNYGYTF.

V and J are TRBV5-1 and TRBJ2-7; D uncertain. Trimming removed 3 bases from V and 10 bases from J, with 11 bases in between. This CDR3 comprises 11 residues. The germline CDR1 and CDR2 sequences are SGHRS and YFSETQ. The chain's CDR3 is CASSSNRIQYF. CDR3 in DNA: TGCGCCAGCAGCTCGAACAGAATCCAGTACTTC. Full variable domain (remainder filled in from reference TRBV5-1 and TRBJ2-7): KAGVTQTPRYLIKTRGQQVTLSCSPISGHRSVSWYQQTPGQGLQFLFEYFSETQRNKGNFPGRFSGRQFSNSRSEMNVSTLELGDSALYLCASSSNRIQYFGPGTRLTVT.

Here the CDR3 reads CASSPGQGASYEQYF. The CDR3 DNA is TGTGCCAGCAGCCCCGGACAGGGGGCTAGTTACGAGCAGTACTTC. The V gene is TRBV2, the J gene TRBJ2-7; 11 positions agree with TRBD1. This CDR3 has 15 residues. The trim removed 6 bases at V and 4 bases at J, leaving 8 bases unmatched. Germline CDR1 SNHLY, CDR2 FYNNEI.

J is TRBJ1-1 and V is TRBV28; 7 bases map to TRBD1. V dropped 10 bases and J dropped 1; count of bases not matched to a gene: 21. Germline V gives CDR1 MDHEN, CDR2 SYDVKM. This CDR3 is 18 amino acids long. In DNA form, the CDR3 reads TGTGCCACGGCGCCGGCGACAGGGTTCCCCCGGGGGAACACTGAAGCTTTCTTT. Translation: CATAPATGFPRGNTEAFF.

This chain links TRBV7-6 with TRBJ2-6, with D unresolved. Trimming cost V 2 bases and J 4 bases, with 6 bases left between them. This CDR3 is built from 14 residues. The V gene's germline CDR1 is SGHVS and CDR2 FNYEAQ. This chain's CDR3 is CASSLTAGANVLTF. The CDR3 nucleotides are TGTGCCAGCAGCTTAACTGCCGGGGCCAACGTCCTGACTTTC.

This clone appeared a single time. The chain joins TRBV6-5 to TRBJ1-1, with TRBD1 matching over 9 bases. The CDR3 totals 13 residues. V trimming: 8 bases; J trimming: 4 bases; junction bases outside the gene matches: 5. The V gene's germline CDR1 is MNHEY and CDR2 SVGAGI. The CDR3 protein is CASGTTGGTEAFF. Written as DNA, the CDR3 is TGTGCCAGCGGAACGACAGGGGGCACTGAAGCTTTCTTT.

The CDR3 is CATSDLGPAGSYNEQFF. CDR3 DNA: TGTGCCACCAGTGATTTGGGTCCAGCGGGATCCTACAATGAGCAGTTCTTC. The rearrangement links TRBV24-1 to TRBJ2-1, with 7 positions matching TRBD2. CDR1 is KGHDR and CDR2 is SFDVKD in the germline V gene. The trim removed 0 bases at V and 1 base at J, leaving 5 bases unmatched. CDR3 length: 17 amino acids.

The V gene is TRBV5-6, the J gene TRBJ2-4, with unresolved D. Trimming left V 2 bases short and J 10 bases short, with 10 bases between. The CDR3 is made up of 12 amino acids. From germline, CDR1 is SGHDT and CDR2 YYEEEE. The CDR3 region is CASSFQTRIQYF. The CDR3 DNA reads TGTGCCAGCAGCTTCCAGACACGTATTCAGTACTTC.

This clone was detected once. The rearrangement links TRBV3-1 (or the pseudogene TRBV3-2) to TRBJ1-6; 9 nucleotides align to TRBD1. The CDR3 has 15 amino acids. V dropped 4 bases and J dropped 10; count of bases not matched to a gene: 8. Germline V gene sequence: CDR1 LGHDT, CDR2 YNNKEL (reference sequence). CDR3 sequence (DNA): TGTGCCAGCAGCCTGGGACAGGGCTATAGGTCACCCCTCCACTTT. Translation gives CASSLGQGYRSPLHF.

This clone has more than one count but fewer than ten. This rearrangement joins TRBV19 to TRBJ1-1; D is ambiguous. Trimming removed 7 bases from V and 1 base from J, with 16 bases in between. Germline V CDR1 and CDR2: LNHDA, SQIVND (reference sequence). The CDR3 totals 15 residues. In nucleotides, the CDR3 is TGTGCCAGTAAAGGTGTTGCGACGGGGAACACTGAAGCTTTCTTT. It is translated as CASKGVATGNTEAFF.

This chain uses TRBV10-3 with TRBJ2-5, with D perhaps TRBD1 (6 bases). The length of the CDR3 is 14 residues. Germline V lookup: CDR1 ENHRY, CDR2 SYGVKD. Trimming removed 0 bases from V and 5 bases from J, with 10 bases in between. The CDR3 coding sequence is TGTGCCATCAGTGAGTCAACAGGGCGGGAGACCCAGTACTTC. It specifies CAISESTGRETQYF.

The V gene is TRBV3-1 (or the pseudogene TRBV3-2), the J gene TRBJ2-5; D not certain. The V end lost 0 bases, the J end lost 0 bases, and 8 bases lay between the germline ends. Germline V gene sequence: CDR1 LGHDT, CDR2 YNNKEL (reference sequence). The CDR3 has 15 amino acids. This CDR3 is CASSQDMSDQETQYF. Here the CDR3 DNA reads TGTGCCAGCAGCCAAGATATGAGCGACCAAGAGACCCAGTACTTC.

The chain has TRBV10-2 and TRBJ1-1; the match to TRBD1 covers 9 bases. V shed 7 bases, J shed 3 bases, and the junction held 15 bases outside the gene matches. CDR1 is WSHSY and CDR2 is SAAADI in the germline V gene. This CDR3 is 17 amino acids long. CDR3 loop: CASTHLLPGQGDTEAFF. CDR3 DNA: TGCGCCAGCACTCACCTATTACCGGGACAGGGCGACACTGAAGCTTTCTTT.

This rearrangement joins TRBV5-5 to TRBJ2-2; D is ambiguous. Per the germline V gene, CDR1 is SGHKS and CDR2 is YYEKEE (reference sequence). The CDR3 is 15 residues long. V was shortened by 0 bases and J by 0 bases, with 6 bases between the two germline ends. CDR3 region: CASSLGQTNTGELFF. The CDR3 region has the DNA TGTGCCAGCAGCTTGGGACAAACGAACACCGGGGAGCTGTTTTTT.

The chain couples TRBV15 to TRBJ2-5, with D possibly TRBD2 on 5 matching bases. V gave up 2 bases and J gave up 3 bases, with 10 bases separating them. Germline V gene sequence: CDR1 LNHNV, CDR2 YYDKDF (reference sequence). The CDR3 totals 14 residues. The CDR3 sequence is CATSRQTSEETQYF. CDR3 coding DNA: TGTGCCACCAGCAGACAAACTAGTGAAGAGACCCAGTACTTC.

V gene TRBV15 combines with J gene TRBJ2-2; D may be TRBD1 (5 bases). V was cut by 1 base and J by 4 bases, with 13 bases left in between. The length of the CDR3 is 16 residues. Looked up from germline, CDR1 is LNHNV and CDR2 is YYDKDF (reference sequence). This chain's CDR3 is CATSRGQGQATGELFF. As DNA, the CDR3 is TGTGCCACCAGCAGAGGGCAGGGTCAGGCCACCGGGGAGCTGTTTTTT.

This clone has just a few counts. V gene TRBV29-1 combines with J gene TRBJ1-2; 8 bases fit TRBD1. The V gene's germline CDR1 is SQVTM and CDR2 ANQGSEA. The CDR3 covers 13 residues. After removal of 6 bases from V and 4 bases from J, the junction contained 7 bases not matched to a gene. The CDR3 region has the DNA TGCAGCGTCGTGCAACAGGGGGGCTATGGCTACACCTTC. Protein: CSVVQQGGYGYTF.

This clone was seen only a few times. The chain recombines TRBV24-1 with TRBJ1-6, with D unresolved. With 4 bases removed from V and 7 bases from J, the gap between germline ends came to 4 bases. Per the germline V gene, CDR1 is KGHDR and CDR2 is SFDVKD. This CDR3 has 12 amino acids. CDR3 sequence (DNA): TGTGCCACCAGTGAGGCAAATTCACCCCTCCACTTT. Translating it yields CATSEANSPLHF.

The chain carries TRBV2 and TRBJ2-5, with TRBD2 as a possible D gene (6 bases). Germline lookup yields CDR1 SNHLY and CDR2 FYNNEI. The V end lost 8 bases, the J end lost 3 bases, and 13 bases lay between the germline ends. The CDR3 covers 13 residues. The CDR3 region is CASGRDLEETQYF. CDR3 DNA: TGTGCCAGCGGACGGGACTTAGAAGAGACCCAGTACTTC.

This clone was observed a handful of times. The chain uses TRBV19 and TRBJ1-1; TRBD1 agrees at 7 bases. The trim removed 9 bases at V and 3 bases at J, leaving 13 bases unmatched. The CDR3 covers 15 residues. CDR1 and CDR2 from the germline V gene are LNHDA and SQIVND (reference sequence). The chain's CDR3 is CASTSGTALHTEAFF. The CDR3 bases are TGTGCCAGCACATCCGGGACAGCCCTACACACTGAAGCTTTCTTT.

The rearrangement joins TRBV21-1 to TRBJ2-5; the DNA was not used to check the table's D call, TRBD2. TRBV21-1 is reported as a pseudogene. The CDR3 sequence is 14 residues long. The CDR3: CASSKSGSQETQYF. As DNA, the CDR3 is TGTGCCAGCAGCAAGTCGGGGAGCCAAGAGACCCAGTACTTC.

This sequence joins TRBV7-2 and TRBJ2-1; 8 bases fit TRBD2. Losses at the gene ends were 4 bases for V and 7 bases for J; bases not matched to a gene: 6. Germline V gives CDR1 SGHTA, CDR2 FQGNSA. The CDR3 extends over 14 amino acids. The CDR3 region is CASSSSGTRNEQFF. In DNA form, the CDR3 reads TGTGCCAGCAGCTCCTCCGGGACTAGGAATGAGCAGTTCTTC. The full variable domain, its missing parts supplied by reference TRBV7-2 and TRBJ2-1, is GAGVSQSPSNKVTEKGKDVELRCDPISGHTALYWYRQSLGQGLEFLIYFQGNSAPDKSGLPSDRFSAERTGGSVSTLTIQRTQQEDSAVYLCASSSSGTRNEQFFGPGTRLTVL.

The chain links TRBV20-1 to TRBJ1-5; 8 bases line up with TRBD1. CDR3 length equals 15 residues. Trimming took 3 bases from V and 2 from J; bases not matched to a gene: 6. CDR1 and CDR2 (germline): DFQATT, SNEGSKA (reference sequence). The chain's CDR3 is CSASTLGQGNQPQHF. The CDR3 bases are TGCAGTGCTAGTACCCTGGGACAGGGCAATCAGCCCCAGCATTTT.

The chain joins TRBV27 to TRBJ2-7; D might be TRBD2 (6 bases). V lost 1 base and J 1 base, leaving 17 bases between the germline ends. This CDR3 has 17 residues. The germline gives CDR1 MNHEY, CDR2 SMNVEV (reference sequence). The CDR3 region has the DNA TGTGCCAGCAGTTTATGGCCGAAAAGGGACTCTTCCTACGAGCAGTACTTC. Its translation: CASSLWPKRDSSYEQYF.

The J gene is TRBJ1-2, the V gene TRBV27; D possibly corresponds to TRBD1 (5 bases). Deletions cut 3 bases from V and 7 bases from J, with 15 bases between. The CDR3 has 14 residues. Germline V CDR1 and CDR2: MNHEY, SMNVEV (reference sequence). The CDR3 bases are TGTGCCAGCAGTTTTATGGCAGGGTATGGTGGCTACACCTTC. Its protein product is CASSFMAGYGGYTF.

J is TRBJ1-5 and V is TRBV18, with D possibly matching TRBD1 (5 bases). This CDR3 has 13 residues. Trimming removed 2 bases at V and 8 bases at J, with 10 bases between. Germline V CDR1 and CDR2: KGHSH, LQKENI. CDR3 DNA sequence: TGTGCCAGCTCACCAAGGGCGGGGGAGCCCCAGCATTTT. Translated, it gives CASSPRAGEPQHF.

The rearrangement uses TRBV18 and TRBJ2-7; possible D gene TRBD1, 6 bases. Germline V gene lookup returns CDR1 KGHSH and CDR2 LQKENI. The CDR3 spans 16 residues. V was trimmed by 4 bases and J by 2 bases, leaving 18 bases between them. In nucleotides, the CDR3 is TGTGCCAGCTCACTTCCACCGGGACACGCCGCCTACGAGCAGTACTTC. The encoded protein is CASSLPPGHAAYEQYF.

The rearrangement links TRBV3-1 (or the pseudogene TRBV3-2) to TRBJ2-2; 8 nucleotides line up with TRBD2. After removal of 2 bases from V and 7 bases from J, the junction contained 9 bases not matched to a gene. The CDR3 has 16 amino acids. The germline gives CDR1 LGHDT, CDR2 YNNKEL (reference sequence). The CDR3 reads CASSQRGLAGDGELFF. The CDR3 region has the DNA TGTGCCAGCAGCCAAAGAGGTCTAGCGGGCGACGGGGAGCTGTTTTTT.